This TCR beta chain originates from a study of technical replicates of blood from a handful of donors. Clones were read by immunoSEQ multiplex PCR, and TCRdb kept only the in-frame ones, dropping some. The sample lists around 83,000 clones, about 92% seen once, with about 0.27% in the top ten. Germline V gene data show CDR1 as MDHEN and CDR2 as SYDVKM. J lost 4 bases, V lost 7 bases, and 7 bases had no gene match. The CDR3 length is 14 residues. The chain links TRBV28 to TRBJ1-1; 9 bases match TRBD1. The sample consisted of T cells isolated from PBMCs. This receptor was obtained from a human donor in good health. The CDR3 sequence: CASTRTGVGTEAFF. The CDR3 DNA is TGTGCCAGCACCCGGACAGGGGTGGGCACTGAAGCTTTCTTT.